The 5 T cell receptor beta chains below were found in one sample sequenced in a study of cytomegalovirus exposure and HLA in healthy donors. It was with 60 Vbeta and 13 Jbeta primers that the PCR ran. TCRdb's copy holds only in-frame clones and misses some; the assay was immunoSEQ multiplex PCR. Here the sample spans roughly 78,000 clones, approximately 70% being singletons. Source material: PBMCs. These receptors all come from a middle-aged man in good health and CMV-seropositive.

The chain uses TRBV7-9 and TRBJ2-4; 8 positions agree with TRBD2. CDR1 and CDR2 (germline): SEHNR, FQNEAQ (reference sequence). The length of the CDR3 is 16 residues. The trim removed 3 bases at V and 6 bases at J, leaving 10 bases unmatched. The CDR3 loop reads CASSLTSVVGRNIQYF. The CDR3 DNA reads as TGTGCCAGCAGCTTGACTAGCGTTGTGGGAAGAAACATTCAGTACTTC.

This rearrangement joins TRBV29-1 to TRBJ2-5; D is perhaps TRBD2 (6 bases). CDR1 is SQVTM, CDR2 ANQGSEA, per germline. This CDR3 is 11 amino acids long. V lost 4 bases and J lost 7, with 10 bases in between. The CDR3: CSVASVGTQYF. CDR3 DNA: TGCAGCGTTGCTAGCGTGGGGACCCAGTACTTC.

This clone was counted only a few times. The chain carries TRBV15 and TRBJ2-3; no clear D. CDR3 length equals 17 residues. The germline gives CDR1 LNHNV, CDR2 YYDKDF (reference sequence). The V and J ends lost 0 bases and 4 bases respectively, with 17 bases between them. The CDR3 coding sequence is TGTGCCACCAGCAGAGATTTCCCAGTCCAAGGAGCAGATACGCAGTATTTT. This codes for CATSRDFPVQGADTQYF.

This chain links TRBV7-2 with TRBJ1-1; D is unresolved. Germline CDR1 is SGHTA and CDR2 is FQGNSA. The CDR3 runs 12 residues. Trimming stripped 1 base from V and 6 bases from J, with 6 bases between. As DNA, the CDR3 is TGTGCCAGCAGCTTAGTCTCGGCTGAAGCTTTCTTT. Protein product: CASSLVSAEAFF.

The chain carries TRBV4-1 and TRBJ2-1; no clear D gene. In germline, CDR1 is MGHRA, CDR2 YSYEKL. Trimming took off 4 bases at V and 6 bases at J, with 10 bases between the two ends. There are 13 residues in the CDR3. The chain's CDR3 is CASSRRYGNEQFF. The CDR3 nucleotides read TGCGCCAGCAGCCGCCGGTACGGCAATGAGCAGTTCTTC.